Given below is one TCR beta chain in context. The antigen it binds to is not known. One base away there is no much larger clone; base qualities are not given. These data originate in a study of T cell responses to AZD1222 COVID-19 vaccine (dated by TCRdb to 2020 to 2023). At the level of the whole study: A total of around 240 trial participants underwent TCR sequencing, of whom some 210 received two doses of AZD1222 and around 26 received two doses of the MenACWY control vaccine. Trial participants were enrolled by age into 18-55, 56-69 and 70-plus year subgroups, with around 140, 26 and 57 TCR-sequenced participants respectively. Here is what the overall study found, with its caveats: After two AZD1222 doses, spike-specific TCR breadth and depth were significantly higher than at day 0 and than in MenACWY recipients. Most participants were white British and females outnumbered males, and the authors suggested that clonal diversity may have been underestimated. CD4 TCRs associated with the vaccine covered the entire spike protein, and the dominant responses were in regions 160-218 and 743-854. Because no samples from the day 14 peak response were available, repertoires could be characterized only after the peak T cell response. Conclusions about previously exposed vaccinees are limited because only six or seven AZD1222 recipients were SARS-CoV-2 seropositive at baseline. Nearly half of unique spike-specific TCRs reportedly recognized epitopes outside regions mutated in the B.1.351 and B.1.1.7 variants. In the small 56-69-year group, the increase in depth fell short of significance, most likely because of low power.

There are 14 amino acids in the CDR3, from cysteine to phenylalanine inclusive. The retained sequence is limited to the CDR3, 42 bases, with the frame set at the first base. V loses 5 bases of germline sequence and J loses 6 bases, and the interval between the two ends is 13 bases. From the germline V gene (reference sequence), CDR1 is SEHNR and CDR2 is FQNEAQ. The CDR3 regions of human TCRbeta chains were analyzed by immunosequencing. Concerning the study's data processing: Repertoire TCRs were checked for matches against a reference library of SARS-CoV-2-specific TCRs that had been generated using the MIRA antigen-specificity platform. Breadth meant the fraction of unique TCRs that were SARS-CoV-2-associated, whereas depth meant the fraction of total T cells that were SARS-CoV-2-associated. Using the MIRA data, every spike-specific TCR was mapped to the spike region that the TCR reacted to and assigned to either a CD4 or a CD8 class. Log10-transformed breadth and depth values were compared by one-way ANOVA with Sidak's multiple comparisons tests. TCRdb obtained this table from immuneACCESS and retained in-frame rearrangements with V and J assigned. These tables miss some clones; where compared with another copy, unresolved V genes account for less than half of the shortfall, and the remainder is unexplained. The V and J calls and clone size come from that table; D and trimming were worked out from the DNA. The sample table holds roughly 190,000 clones, of which approximately 94% were seen once. The ten largest clonotypes hold roughly 4% of the sample.

Sample time point, as interpreted from the label and publication: about 28 days (+/-7) after the second vaccine dose. Read against the paper, the sample's treatment or condition label means: meningococcal conjugate vaccine given as trial control. Vaccinee samples came from UK trials COV001 and COV002, including a single-blind randomized controlled phase 2/3 trial of AZD1222 (ChAdOx1 nCoV-19) in healthy adults. For TCRbeta chain sequencing, PBMC samples were collected from trial participants at day 0 and at day 28 after the second dose. This TCR was recovered from an adult who received the MenACWY meningococcal vaccine as a control. Specimen: peripheral blood, collected 28 days after the second dose of the MenACWY control vaccine. The receptor chain draws on TRBV7-9 and TRBJ2-2; a tentative D call is TRBD1 (6 bases match). CDR3 loop: CASSRGFLSGELFF. The DNA sequence is TGTGCCAGCAGCAGGGGGTTCTTATCCGGGGAGCTGTTTTTT. With the rest looked up from the reference TRBV7-9 and TRBJ2-2 genes rather than sequenced, the full variable domain is DTGVSQNPRHKITKRGQNVTFRCDPISEHNRLYWYRQTLGQGPEFLTYFQNEAQLEKSRLLSDRFSAERPKGSFSTLEIQRTEQGDSAMYLCASSRGFLSGELFFGEGSRLTVL.